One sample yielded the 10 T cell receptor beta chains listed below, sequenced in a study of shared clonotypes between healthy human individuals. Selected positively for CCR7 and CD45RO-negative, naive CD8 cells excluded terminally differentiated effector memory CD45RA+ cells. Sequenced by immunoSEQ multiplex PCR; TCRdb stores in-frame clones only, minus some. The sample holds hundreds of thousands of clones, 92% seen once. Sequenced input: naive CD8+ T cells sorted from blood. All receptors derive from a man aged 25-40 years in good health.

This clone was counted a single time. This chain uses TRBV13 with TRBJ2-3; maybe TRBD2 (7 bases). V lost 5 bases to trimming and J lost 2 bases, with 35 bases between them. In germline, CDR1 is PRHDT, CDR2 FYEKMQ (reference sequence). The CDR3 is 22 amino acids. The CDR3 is CASSRYLGAGDLPTGDTDTQYF. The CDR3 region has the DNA TGTGCCAGCAGCCGGTACCTGGGGGCGGGAGACCTTCCAACCGGCGACACAGATACGCAGTATTTT. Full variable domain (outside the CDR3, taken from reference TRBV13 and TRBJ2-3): AAGVIQSPRHLIKEKRETATLKCYPIPRHDTVYWYQQGPGQDPQFLISFYEKMQSDKGSIPDRFSAQQFSDYHSELNMSSLELGDSALYFCASSRYLGAGDLPTGDTDTQYFGPGTRLTVL.

The CDR3 coding sequence is TGCGCCAGCAGCCCCATACAGGGGGCGAGGTACAATGAGCAGTTCTTC. Encoded protein: CASSPIQGARYNEQFF. The rearrangement uses TRBV5-1 and TRBJ2-1; TRBD1 matches 9 bases. CDR3 length equals 16 residues. With V trimmed by 4 bases and J by 4 bases, 9 bases remained unmatched. Germline V gene sequence: CDR1 SGHRS, CDR2 YFSETQ.

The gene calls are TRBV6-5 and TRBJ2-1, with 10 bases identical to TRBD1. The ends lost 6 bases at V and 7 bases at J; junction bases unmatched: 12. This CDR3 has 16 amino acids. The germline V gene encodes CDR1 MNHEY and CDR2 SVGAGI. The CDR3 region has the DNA TGTGCCAGCAGCTACCACCGGGACAGGGGAGATAATGAGCAGTTCTTC. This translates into CASSYHRDRGDNEQFF.

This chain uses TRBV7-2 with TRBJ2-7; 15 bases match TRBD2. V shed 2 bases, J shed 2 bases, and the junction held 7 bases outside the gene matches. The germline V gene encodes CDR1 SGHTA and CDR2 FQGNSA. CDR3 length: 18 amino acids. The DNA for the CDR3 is TGTGCCAGCAGCTTACCGCGGACTAGCGGGAGGGGAGCCTACGAGCAGTACTTC. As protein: CASSLPRTSGRGAYEQYF.

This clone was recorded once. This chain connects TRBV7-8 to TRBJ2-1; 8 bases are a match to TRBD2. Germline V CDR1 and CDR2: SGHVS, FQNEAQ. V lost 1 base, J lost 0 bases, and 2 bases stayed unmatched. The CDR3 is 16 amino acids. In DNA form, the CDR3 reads TGTGCCAGCAGCTTAGGGCTAGCGGGCTCCTACAATGAGCAGTTCTTC. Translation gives CASSLGLAGSYNEQFF.

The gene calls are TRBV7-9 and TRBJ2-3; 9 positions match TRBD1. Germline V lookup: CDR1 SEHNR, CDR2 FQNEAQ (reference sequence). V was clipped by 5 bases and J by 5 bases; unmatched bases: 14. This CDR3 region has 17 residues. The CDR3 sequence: CASSHRGTGPGIDTQYF. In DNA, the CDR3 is TGTGCCAGCAGCCACCGAGGGACAGGGCCCGGGATAGATACGCAGTATTTT.

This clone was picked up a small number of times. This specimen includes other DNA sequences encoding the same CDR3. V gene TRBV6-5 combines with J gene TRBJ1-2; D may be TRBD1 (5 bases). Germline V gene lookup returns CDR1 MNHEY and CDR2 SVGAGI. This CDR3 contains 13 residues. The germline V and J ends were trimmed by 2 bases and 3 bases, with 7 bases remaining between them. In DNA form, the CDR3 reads TGTGCCAGCAGTTACGGGGGGGACTATGGCTACACCTTC. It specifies CASSYGGDYGYTF.

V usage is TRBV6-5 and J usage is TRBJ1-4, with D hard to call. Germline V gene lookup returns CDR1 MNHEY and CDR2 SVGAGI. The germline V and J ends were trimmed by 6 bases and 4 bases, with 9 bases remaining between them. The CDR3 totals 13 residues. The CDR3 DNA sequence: TGTGCCAGCAGGTGGATCCTTAATGAAAAACTGTTTTTT. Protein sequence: CASRWILNEKLFF.

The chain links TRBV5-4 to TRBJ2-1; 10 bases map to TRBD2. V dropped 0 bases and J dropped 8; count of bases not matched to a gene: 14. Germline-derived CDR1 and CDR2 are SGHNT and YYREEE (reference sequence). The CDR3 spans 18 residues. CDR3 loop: CASSLDLAGASRGDEQFF. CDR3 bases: TGTGCCAGCAGCTTGGATCTAGCGGGAGCGTCCCGAGGGGATGAGCAGTTCTTC.

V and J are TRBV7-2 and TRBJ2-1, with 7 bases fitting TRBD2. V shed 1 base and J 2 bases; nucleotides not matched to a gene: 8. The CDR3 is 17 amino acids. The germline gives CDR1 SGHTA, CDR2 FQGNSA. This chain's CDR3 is CASSLDRGRAAYNEQFF. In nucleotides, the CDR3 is TGTGCCAGCAGCTTAGATCGTGGGAGGGCCGCCTACAATGAGCAGTTCTTC.